A selection of T cell receptor beta chains follows, all from one sample in a study of T cell responses to AZD1222 COVID-19 vaccine. The protocol was immunoSEQ multiplex PCR, while the TCRdb copy is restricted to in-frame clones and leaves out a portion. The data hold around 150,000 clones, with more than 75% observed a single time. The sample was peripheral blood, taken 28 days after the second AZD1222 dose. The receptors come from an adult who received the AZD1222 COVID-19 vaccine. Both conserved end residues are part of each CDR3. D genes are given only for firm matches. Some rows have no size entry. The others give once, few or many, or a class for an expanded clone.

CDR3,DNA,D,V,size,length,J
CASSFGQGVGNTEAFF,TGTGCCAGCAGTTTTGGACAGGGGGTGGGGAACACTGAAGCTTTCTTT,TRBD1,TRBV2,NA,16,TRBJ1-1
CASSGGSGNTIYF,TGTGCCAGCAGCGGGGGTTCTGGAAACACCATATATTTT,NA,TRBV11-3,few,13,TRBJ1-3
CASSHRGSGNTIYF,TGTGCCAGCAGCCACAGGGGCTCTGGAAACACCATATATTTT,TRBD1,TRBV7-8,NA,14,TRBJ1-3
CATSGVAQNYGYTF,TGTGCCACCAGTGGGGTAGCCCAGAACTATGGCTACACCTTC,NA,TRBV24-1,NA,14,TRBJ1-2
CATSRDKTSGTPNEQFF,TGTGCCACCAGCAGAGACAAGACTAGCGGGACCCCGAATGAGCAGTTCTTC,TRBD2,TRBV15,NA,17,TRBJ2-1
CSVPTRSEAGSVYGYTF,TGCAGCGTGCCCACCCGCTCGGAAGCAGGTTCTGTCTATGGCTACACCTTC,NA,TRBV29-1,NA,17,TRBJ1-2
CASKRTGVNYGYTF,TGTGCCAGTAAAAGGACAGGGGTCAACTATGGCTACACCTTC,TRBD1,TRBV27,NA,14,TRBJ1-2
CASSSRWGHNEQFF,TGTGCCAGCAGTTCCCGATGGGGCCACAATGAGCAGTTCTTC,NA,TRBV6-2/TRBV6-3,NA,14,TRBJ2-1
CASSSGTGALSTDTQYF,TGTGCCAGCAGCTCCGGGACAGGGGCACTCAGCACAGATACGCAGTATTTT,TRBD1,TRBV5-8,NA,17,TRBJ2-3
CASSYTGGTEAFF,TGCGCCAGCAGCTATACAGGGGGCACTGAAGCTTTCTTT,TRBD1,TRBV5-1,once,13,TRBJ1-1
CASSIWLTLAGVGGELFF,TGTGCCAGTAGTATATGGTTGACGCTAGCGGGAGTAGGCGGGGAGCTGTTTTTT,TRBD2,TRBV19,few,18,TRBJ2-2
CASTPPANTEAFF,TGTGCCAGCACCCCCCCGGCTAACACTGAAGCTTTCTTT,NA,TRBV7-9,NA,13,TRBJ1-1
CASSPRRSSNEKLFF,TGTGCCAGCTCACCAAGGAGGAGCTCTAATGAAAAACTGTTTTTT,NA,TRBV18,NA,15,TRBJ1-4
CASSLAEGGYGYTF,TGCGCCAGCAGCTTGGCGGAAGGGGGCTATGGCTACACCTTC,NA,TRBV5-1,NA,14,TRBJ1-2
CASAPLPYFNYGYTF,TGTGCCAGCGCCCCACTCCCTTACTTTAACTATGGCTACACCTTC,NA,TRBV9,NA,15,TRBJ1-2
CASSFDWGITEAFF,TGTGCCAGCAGCTTTGATTGGGGGATCACTGAAGCTTTCTTT,NA,TRBV7-2,NA,14,TRBJ1-1
CARSRVARKTQYF,TGTGCCAGAAGCCGGGTCGCTCGGAAGACCCAGTACTTC,NA,TRBV5-3,NA,13,TRBJ2-5
CASSQTGQETQYF,TGTGCCAGCAGCCAGACAGGCCAAGAGACCCAGTACTTC,NA,TRBV3-1/TRBV3-2,NA,13,TRBJ2-5
CASRGLAGREQYF,TGTGCCAGTAGAGGACTAGCGGGTCGCGAGCAGTACTTC,TRBD2,TRBV19,NA,13,TRBJ2-7
CSVGLDTDTQYF,TGCAGCGTTGGTTTGGACACAGATACGCAGTATTTT,NA,TRBV29-1,NA,12,TRBJ2-3
CASSGAGAGNTIYF,TGTGCCAGCAGTGGTGCAGGGGCTGGAAACACCATATATTTT,NA,TRBV2,NA,14,TRBJ1-3
CSVTGTSYEQYF,TGCAGCGTTACCGGGACTTCCTACGAGCAGTACTTC,NA,TRBV29-1,NA,12,TRBJ2-7
CASSEGTLYGYTF,TGTGCCAGCAGTGAAGGGACGCTATACGGCTACACCTTC,NA,TRBV2,NA,13,TRBJ1-2
CASSALDGLPQHF,TGTGCCAGCAGTGCTCTGGACGGGTTGCCCCAGCATTTT,NA,TRBV2,many,13,TRBJ1-5
CASSLGQDWDSPLHF,TGTGCCAGCAGCTTAGGGCAGGATTGGGATTCACCCCTCCACTTT,NA,TRBV7-9,NA,15,TRBJ1-6
CASSKVRGKSGNTIYF,TGTGCCAGCAGCAAAGTTCGTGGGAAGTCCGGAAACACCATATATTTT,NA,TRBV21-1,NA,16,TRBJ1-3
CASYDLGDTDTQYF,TGCGCCAGCTACGACCTCGGGGACACAGATACGCAGTATTTT,NA,TRBV5-1,NA,14,TRBJ2-3
CASSPGRETQYF,TGTGCCAGCAGTCCAGGGAGAGAGACCCAGTACTTC,NA,TRBV6-2/TRBV6-3,NA,12,TRBJ2-5
CASSLRDLQPQHF,TGTGCCAGCAGTTTAAGGGATCTCCAGCCCCAGCATTTT,NA,TRBV12-3/TRBV12-4,once,13,TRBJ1-5
CAGGTIANEKLFF,TGTGCCGGCGGGACCATAGCTAATGAAAAACTGTTTTTT,NA,TRBV2,NA,13,TRBJ1-4
CASSYEASPDTQYF,TGTGCCAGCAGTTACGAAGCCTCGCCAGATACGCAGTATTTT,NA,TRBV6-5,NA,14,TRBJ2-3
CASSQVGFNTEAFF,TGTGCCAGCAGCCAAGTTGGCTTTAACACTGAAGCTTTCTTT,NA,TRBV3-1/TRBV3-2,NA,14,TRBJ1-1
CASTGLGTDTQYF,TGCGCCAGCACCGGGTTGGGTACAGATACGCAGTATTTT,NA,TRBV4-1,NA,13,TRBJ2-3
CASSQAASGGNLYEQYF,TGTGCCAGCAGCCAAGCGGCCAGTGGAGGGAACCTGTACGAGCAGTACTTC,NA,TRBV4-2,NA,17,TRBJ2-7
CASSLGGLNEQYF,TGCGCCAGCAGCTTGGGGGGTCTTAACGAGCAGTACTTC,NA,TRBV5-1,NA,13,TRBJ2-7
CASRIQPNSNQPQHF,TGTGCCAGCCGAATACAGCCGAATAGCAATCAGCCCCAGCATTTT,NA,TRBV19,NA,15,TRBJ1-5
CASSLSDRGRVATEAFF,TGTGCCAGCAGCTTAAGCGACAGGGGGCGGGTCGCGACTGAAGCTTTCTTT,TRBD1,TRBV11-2,NA,17,TRBJ1-1
CASSLGSNSPLHF,TGTGCCAGCAGTTTGGGGAGTAATTCACCCCTCCACTTT,NA,TRBV12-3/TRBV12-4,NA,13,TRBJ1-6
CASSLAGVPYNEQFF,TGCGCCAGCAGCTTGGCCGGTGTACCCTACAATGAGCAGTTCTTC,NA,TRBV5-1,NA,15,TRBJ2-1
CAISRTGDYYGYTF,TGTGCCATCAGTAGGACAGGGGATTACTATGGCTACACCTTC,TRBD1,TRBV10-3,NA,14,TRBJ1-2
CASSLLRGLAYEQYF,TGTGCCAGCAGTTTATTACGAGGATTAGCCTACGAGCAGTACTTC,NA,TRBV27,NA,15,TRBJ2-7
CASSATGQETQYF,TGCGCCAGCAGCGCTACGGGCCAAGAGACCCAGTACTTC,NA,TRBV5-1,NA,13,TRBJ2-5
CASRSRRSRTEAFF,TGTGCCAGCAGGTCGCGGAGGAGTAGAACTGAAGCTTTCTTT,NA,TRBV6-5,NA,14,TRBJ1-1
CSAYGRGEQYF,TGCAGCGCCTACGGCAGGGGCGAGCAGTACTTC,NA,TRBV29-1,NA,11,TRBJ2-7
CASSSDREGDTQYF,TGTGCCAGCAGCTCGGACAGAGAGGGAGATACGCAGTATTTT,NA,TRBV7-9,NA,14,TRBJ2-3
CASSALAGGSDTQYF,TGTGCCAGCAGTGCACTAGCGGGAGGTTCAGATACGCAGTATTTT,TRBD2,TRBV6-4,few,15,TRBJ2-3
CASSLRGAGMNTEAFF,TGTGCCAGCAGCTTAAGGGGGGCCGGCATGAACACTGAAGCTTTCTTT,NA,TRBV7-6,NA,16,TRBJ1-1
CASSESRVTEAFF,TGCGCCAGCAGTGAGTCACGGGTAACTGAAGCTTTCTTT,NA,TRBV10-1,NA,13,TRBJ1-1
CASSGDEDYEKLFF,TGTGCCAGCAGTGGCGACGAGGACTATGAAAAACTGTTTTTT,NA,TRBV25-1,NA,14,TRBJ1-4
CASRPPSGELFF,TGTGCCAGCAGACCTCCTAGCGGGGAGCTGTTTTTT,NA,TRBV11-2,NA,12,TRBJ2-2